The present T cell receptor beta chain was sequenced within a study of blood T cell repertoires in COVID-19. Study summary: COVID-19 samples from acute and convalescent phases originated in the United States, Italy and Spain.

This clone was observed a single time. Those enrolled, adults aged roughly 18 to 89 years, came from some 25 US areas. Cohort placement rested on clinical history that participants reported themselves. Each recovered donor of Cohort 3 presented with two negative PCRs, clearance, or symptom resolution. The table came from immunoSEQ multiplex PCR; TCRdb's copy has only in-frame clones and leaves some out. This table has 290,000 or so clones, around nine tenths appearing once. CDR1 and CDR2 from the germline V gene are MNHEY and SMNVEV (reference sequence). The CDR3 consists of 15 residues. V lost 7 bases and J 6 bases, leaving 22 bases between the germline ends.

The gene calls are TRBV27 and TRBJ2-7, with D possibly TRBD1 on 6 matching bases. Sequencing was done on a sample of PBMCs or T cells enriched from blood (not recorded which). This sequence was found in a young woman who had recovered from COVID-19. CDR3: CASTLPPGHFCEQYF. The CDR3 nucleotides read TGTGCCAGCACCCTACCTCCGGGACATTTCTGCGAGCAGTACTTC.